A selection of T cell receptor beta chains follows, all from one sample in a study of blood T cell repertoires in COVID-19. TCRdb's table, derived via immunoSEQ multiplex PCR, lists solely in-frame clones and lacks some. The sample shows approximately 170,000 clones, approximately 84% of them seen only once. Sample: peripheral blood. The receptors stem from a middle-aged man who had recovered from COVID-19. The CDR3 runs from the conserved cysteine through the conserved F or W. A D gene is named only where the DNA matches it firmly.

J gene	V gene	D gene	CDR3 length	CDR3 protein
TRBJ2-5	TRBV9	TRBD2	15	CASSVAGGPQETQYF
TRBJ2-4	TRBV5-5	-	17	CASSLVHTGLAKNIQYF
TRBJ1-6	TRBV12-1	-	15	CASSLSTATNSPLHF
TRBJ1-2	TRBV25-1	-	16	CASSEYVPMGGYGYTF
TRBJ2-2	TRBV5-1	-	16	CASSLSPTALTGELFF
TRBJ1-1	TRBV29-1	TRBD1	14	CSVLTGTANTEAFF
TRBJ2-1	TRBV6-5	TRBD1	14	CATVNGQGNNEQFF
TRBJ1-6	TRBV9	-	14	CASSVVQLNSPLHF
TRBJ2-2	TRBV24-1	-	14	CATSDLQGPGELFF
TRBJ1-5	TRBV30	-	17	CAWSQDGKQGPNQPQHF